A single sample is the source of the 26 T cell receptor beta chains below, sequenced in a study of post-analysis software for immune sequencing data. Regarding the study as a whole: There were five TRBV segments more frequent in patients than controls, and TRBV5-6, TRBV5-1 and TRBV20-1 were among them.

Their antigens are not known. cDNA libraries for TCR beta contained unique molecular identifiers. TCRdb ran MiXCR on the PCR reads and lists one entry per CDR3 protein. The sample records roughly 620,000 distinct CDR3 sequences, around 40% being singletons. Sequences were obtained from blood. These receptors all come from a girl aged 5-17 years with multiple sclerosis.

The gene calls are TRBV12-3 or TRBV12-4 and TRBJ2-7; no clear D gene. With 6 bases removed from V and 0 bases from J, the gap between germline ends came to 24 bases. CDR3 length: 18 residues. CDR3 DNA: TGTGCCAGCAGCTTATCCCCGTGCAATCGTTGGGGCTCCTACGAGCAGTACTTC. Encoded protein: CASSLSPCNRWGSYEQYF.

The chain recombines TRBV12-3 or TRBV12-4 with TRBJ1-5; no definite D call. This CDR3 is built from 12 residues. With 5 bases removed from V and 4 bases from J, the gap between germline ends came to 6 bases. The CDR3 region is CASSAGNQPQHF. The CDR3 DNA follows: TGTGCCAGCAGTGCCGGAAATCAGCCCCAGCATTTT.

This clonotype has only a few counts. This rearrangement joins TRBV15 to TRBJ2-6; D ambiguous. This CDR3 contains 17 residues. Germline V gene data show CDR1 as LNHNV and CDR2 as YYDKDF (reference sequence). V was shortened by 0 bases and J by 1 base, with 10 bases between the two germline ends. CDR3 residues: CATSREAGISGANVLTF. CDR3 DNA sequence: TGTGCCACCAGCAGAGAAGCCGGAATATCTGGGGCCAACGTCCTGACTTTC.

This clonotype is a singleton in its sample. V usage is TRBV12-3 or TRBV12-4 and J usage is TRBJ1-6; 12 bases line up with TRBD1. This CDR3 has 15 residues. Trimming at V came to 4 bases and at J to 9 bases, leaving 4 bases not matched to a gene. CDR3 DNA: TGTGCCAGCAGTTCACGGGACAGGGGGCTTTCACCCCTCCACTTT. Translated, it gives CASSSRDRGLSPLHF.

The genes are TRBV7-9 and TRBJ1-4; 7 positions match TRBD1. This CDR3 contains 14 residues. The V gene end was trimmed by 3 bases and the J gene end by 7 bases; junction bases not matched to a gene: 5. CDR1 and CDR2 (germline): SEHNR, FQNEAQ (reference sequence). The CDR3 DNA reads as TGTGCCAGCAGCTTTGGGGACAGCCGTGAAAAACTGTTTTTT. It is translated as CASSFGDSREKLFF.

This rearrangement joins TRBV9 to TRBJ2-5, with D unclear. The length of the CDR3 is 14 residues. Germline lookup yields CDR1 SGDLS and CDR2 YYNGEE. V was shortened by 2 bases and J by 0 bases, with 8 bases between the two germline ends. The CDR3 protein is CASSVKGYQETQYF. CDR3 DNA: TGTGCCAGCAGCGTCAAGGGTTACCAAGAGACCCAGTACTTC.

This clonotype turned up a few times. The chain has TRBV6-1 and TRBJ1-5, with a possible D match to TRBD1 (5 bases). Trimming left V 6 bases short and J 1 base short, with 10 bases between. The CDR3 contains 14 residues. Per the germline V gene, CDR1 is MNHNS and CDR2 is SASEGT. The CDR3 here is CASSLQDSNQPQHF. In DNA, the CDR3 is TGTGCCAGCAGCCTACAGGACAGCAATCAGCCCCAGCATTTT.

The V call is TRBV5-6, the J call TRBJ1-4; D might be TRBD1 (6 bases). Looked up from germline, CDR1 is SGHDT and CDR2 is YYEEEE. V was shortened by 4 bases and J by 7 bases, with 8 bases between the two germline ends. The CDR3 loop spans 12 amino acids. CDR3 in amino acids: CASSVQGEKLFF. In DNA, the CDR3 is TGTGCCAGCAGCGTACAGGGTGAAAAACTGTTTTTT.

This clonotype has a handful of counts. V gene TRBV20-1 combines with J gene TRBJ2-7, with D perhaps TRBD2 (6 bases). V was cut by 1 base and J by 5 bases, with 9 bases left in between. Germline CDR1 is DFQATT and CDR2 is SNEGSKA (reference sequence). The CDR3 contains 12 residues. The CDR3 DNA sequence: TGCAGTGCTAGAGGGGGGGACCACGAGCAGTACTTC. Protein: CSARGGDHEQYF.

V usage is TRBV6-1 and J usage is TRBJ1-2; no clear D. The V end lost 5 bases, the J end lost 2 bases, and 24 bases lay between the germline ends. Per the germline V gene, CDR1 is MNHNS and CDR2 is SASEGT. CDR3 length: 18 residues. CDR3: CASSPTLAPRNPNYGYTF. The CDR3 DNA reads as TGTGCCAGCAGTCCTACCCTAGCTCCCAGGAACCCCAACTATGGCTACACCTTC.

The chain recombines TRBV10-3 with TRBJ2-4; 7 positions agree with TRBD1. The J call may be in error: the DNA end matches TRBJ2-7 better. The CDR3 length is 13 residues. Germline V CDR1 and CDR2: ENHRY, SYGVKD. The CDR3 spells CASPRGDSHEQYF. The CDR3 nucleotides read TGTGCCTCCCCTCGAGGGGACAGCCACGAGCAGTACTTC.

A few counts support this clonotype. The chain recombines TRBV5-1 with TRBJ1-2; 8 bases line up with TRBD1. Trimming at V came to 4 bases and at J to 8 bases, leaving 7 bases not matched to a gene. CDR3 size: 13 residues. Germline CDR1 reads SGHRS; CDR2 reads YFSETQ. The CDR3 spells CASSQQGDGGYTF. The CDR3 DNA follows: TGCGCCAGCAGCCAACAGGGGGACGGGGGCTACACCTTC.

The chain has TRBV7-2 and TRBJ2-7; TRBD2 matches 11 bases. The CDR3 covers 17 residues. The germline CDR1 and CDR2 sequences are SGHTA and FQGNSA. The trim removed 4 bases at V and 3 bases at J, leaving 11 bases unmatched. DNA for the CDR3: TGTGCCAGCAGCTCCCCCCGTACTAGCGGGAGTTTCTACGAGCAGTACTTC. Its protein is CASSSPRTSGSFYEQYF.

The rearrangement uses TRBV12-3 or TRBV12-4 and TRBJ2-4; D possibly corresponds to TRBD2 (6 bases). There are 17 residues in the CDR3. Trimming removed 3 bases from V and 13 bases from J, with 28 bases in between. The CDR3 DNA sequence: TGTGCCAGCAGTTTGGAGGAGCCGGGACTTGCCTTTACGAAGCAGTACTTC. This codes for CASSLEEPGLAFTKQYF.

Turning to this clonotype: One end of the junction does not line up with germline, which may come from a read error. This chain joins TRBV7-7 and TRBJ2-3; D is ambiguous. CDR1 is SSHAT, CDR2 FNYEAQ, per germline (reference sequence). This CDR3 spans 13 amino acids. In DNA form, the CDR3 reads TGTGCTAGCAGCAGAGGACGGACAGATACGCAGTATTTT. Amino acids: CASSRGRTDTQYF.

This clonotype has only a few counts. CDR3 coding DNA: TGTGCCATCGCCCCCACAGGGGTGGAAACAGATACGCAGTATTTT. Amino acid sequence: CAIAPTGVETDTQYF. The chain couples TRBV10-3 to TRBJ2-3; 7 bases map to TRBD1. The junction had 11 bases not matched to a gene; V was cut back by 8 bases and J by 3 bases. This CDR3 has 15 amino acids. In germline, CDR1 is ENHRY, CDR2 SYGVKD.

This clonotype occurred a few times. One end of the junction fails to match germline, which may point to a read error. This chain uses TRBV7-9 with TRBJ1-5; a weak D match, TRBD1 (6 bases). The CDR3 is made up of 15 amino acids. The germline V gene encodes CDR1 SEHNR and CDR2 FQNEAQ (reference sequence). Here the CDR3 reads CASSLGQYSNQPQHF. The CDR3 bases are TGTGCCAGCAGTTTAGGACAGTATAGCAATCAGCCCCAGCATTTT. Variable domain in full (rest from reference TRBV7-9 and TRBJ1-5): DTGVSQNPRHKITKRGQNVTFRCDPISEHNRLYWYRQTLGQGPEFLTYFQNEAQLEKSRLLSDRFSAERPKGSFSTLEIQRTEQGDSAMYLCASSLGQYSNQPQHFGDGTRLSIL.

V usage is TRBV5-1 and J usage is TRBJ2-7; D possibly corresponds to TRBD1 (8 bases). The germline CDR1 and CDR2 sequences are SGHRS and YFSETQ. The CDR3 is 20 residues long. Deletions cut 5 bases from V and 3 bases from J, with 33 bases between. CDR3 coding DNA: TGCGCCAGCAGGCGACACCCGGGACAGGCGGTCGTAGGGGGGGTCTACGAGCAGTACTTC. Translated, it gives CASRRHPGQAVVGGVYEQYF.

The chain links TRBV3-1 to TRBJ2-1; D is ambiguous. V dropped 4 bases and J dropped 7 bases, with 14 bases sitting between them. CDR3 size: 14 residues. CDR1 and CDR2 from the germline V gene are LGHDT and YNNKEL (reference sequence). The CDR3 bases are TGTGCCAGCAGCCTCGGGTCGCCTTCGAATGAGCAGTTCTTC. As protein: CASSLGSPSNEQFF.

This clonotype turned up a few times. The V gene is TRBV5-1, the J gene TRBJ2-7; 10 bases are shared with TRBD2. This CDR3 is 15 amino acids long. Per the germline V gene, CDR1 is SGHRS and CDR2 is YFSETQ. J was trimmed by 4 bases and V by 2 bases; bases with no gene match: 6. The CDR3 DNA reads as TGCGCCAGCAGCTTCGTCACTAGCGGGGCTTACGAGCAGTACTTC. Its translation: CASSFVTSGAYEQYF. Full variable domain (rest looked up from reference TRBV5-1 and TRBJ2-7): KAGVTQTPRYLIKTRGQQVTLSCSPISGHRSVSWYQQTPGQGLQFLFEYFSETQRNKGNFPGRFSGRQFSNSRSEMNVSTLELGDSALYLCASSFVTSGAYEQYFGPGTRLTVT.

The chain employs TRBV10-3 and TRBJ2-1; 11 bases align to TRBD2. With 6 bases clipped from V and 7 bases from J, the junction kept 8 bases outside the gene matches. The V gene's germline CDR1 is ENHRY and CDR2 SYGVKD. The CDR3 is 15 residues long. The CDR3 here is CAISTGTSGGNEQFF. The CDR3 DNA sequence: TGTGCCATCAGCACCGGGACTAGCGGAGGGAATGAGCAGTTCTTC.

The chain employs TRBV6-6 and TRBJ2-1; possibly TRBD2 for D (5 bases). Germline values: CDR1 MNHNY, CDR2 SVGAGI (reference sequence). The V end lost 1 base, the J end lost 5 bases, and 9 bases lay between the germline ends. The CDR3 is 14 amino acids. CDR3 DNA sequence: TGTGCCAGCAGTTACTTAGGGAGTAACAATGAGCAGTTCTTC. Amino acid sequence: CASSYLGSNNEQFF.

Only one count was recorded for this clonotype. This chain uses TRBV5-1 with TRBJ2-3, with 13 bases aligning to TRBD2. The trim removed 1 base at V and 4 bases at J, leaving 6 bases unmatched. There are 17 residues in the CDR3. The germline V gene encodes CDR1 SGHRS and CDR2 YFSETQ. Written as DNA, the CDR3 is TGCGCCAGCAGCTTGACTAGCGGGAGGGCCGTTGCAGATACGCAGTATTTT. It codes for CASSLTSGRAVADTQYF.

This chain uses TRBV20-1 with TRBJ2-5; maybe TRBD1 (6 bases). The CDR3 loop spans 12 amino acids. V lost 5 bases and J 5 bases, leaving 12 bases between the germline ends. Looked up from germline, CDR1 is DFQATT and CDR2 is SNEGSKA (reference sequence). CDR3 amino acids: CSAPRQAETQYF. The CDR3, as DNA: TGCAGTGCTCCTAGACAGGCGGAGACCCAGTACTTC.

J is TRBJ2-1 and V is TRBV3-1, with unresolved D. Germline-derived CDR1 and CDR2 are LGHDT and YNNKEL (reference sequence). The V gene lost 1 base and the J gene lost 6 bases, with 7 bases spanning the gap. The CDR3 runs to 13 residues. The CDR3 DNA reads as TGTGCCAGCAGCCAAGTAGGGTTCAATGAGCAGTTCTTC. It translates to CASSQVGFNEQFF.

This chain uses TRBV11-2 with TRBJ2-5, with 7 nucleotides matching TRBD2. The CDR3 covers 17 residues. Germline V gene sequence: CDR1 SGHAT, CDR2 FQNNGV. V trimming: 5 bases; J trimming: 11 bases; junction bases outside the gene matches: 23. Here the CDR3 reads CASSPRRGTLLMDKQYF. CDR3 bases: TGTGCCAGCAGCCCCAGGCGGGGGACCCTCCTCATGGACAAGCAGTACTTC.